The 27 T cell receptor delta chains below were found in one sample sequenced in a study of γδ T cells in repeated Plasmodium falciparum infection. TCRdb reran clone calling via CATT on the multiplex PCR reads. Among about 51,000 delta-chain clones listed, approximately 2% were seen once. Bulk repertoires came from Vgamma9/Vdelta2+ or Vdelta2-negative gammadelta T cells flow-sorted from PBMC. The source material was gamma-delta T cells from blood. The receptors come from a pool of human donors (malaria-infected and uninfected, not separated).

This clone has a count of ten or more. V gene TRDV1 combines with J gene TRDJ1, with 12 bases lining up with TRDD3. The germline V gene encodes CDR1 TSWWSYY and CDR2 QGS. With V trimmed by 0 bases and J by 0 bases, 32 bases remained unmatched. There are 27 residues in the CDR3. CDR3: CALGELWLDSRSHSTGGYNMYTDKLIF. In nucleotides, the CDR3 is TGTGCTCTTGGGGAACTATGGCTGGACTCCCGCTCGCATTCTACTGGGGGATACAATATGTACACCGATAAACTCATCTTT.

With respect to this clone: The translation of this DNA and the TCRdb protein of a much larger clone differ at residue 20, probably owing to a read error; the protein shown here is translated from the DNA. Other DNA sequences from this sample encode an identical CDR3 as well. The DNA for the CDR3 is TGTGCCTCCCTCAGTACTGGGGGACAGACGGCGAAAGTGGGGGTGAGATACACCGATAACCTCATCTTT. It yields the protein CASLSTGGQTAKVGVRYTDNLIF. The V segment is TRDV3, and no J call was made; the table calls TRDD3, which could not be checked here. Germline loops: CDR1 TVYSNPD, CDR2 GDNSRS (reference sequence). The CDR3 is 23 amino acids.

Worth noting for this clone: TCRdb lists the protein of a much larger clone for this DNA, which differs at residue 2, so this is likely a read error; the protein given here is translated from the DNA itself. This chain uses TRDV3 with TRDJ1, with 8 bases aligning to TRDD3. Germline V lookup: CDR1 TVYSNPD, CDR2 GDNSRS (reference sequence). This CDR3 contains 15 residues. The CDR3 reads CSFGSLRGIRYKLIF. CDR3 DNA sequence: TGTTCCTTTGGAAGCCTACGTGGGATACGCTATAAACTCATCTTT. Filled out from reference TRDV3 and TRDJ1, the complete variable domain reads CDKVTQSSPDQTVASGSEVVLLCTYDTVYSNPDLFWYRIRPDYSFQFVFYGDNSRSEGADFTQGRFSVKHILTQKAFHLVISPVRTEDSATYYCSFGSLRGIRYKLIFGKGTRVTVEP.

Turning to this clone: The protein that TCRdb holds for this DNA derives from a much larger clone and differs from the translated DNA at residue 20, which likely indicates a read error; the protein shown here is translated from the DNA. The V gene was identified as TRDV1, while no J gene was called; the table calls TRDD3, which could not be checked here. The CDR3 extends over 22 amino acids. Germline CDR1 is TSWWSYY and CDR2 is QGS. The CDR3, as DNA: TGTGCTCTTGGGGAACTCCCCCCCTACTTGACTACTGGGGCCTTGTACACCGATAAACCCATCTTT. This translates into CALGELPPYLTTGALYTDKPIF.

On this clone: The TCRdb record carries a much larger clone's protein, which differs from this DNA's translation at residue 13; a read error is the likely cause, and the protein listed here is the DNA translation. The chain carries TRDV1 and TRDJ1, with D possibly TRDD3 on 6 matching bases. Assignment of the J gene here rests on matching the DNA to germline, because TCRdb gives none. Germline V CDR1 and CDR2: TSWWSYY, QGS. Trimming took 0 bases from V and 0 from J, leaving 23 bases between them. There are 20 residues in the CDR3. CDR3 residues: CALGELQVRGCPNYTDKLIF. The CDR3 DNA sequence: TGTGCTCTTGGGGAACTTCAGGTCCGGGGATGCCCCAATTACACCGATAAACTCATCTTT.

As regards this clone: TCRdb's listed protein matches a much larger clone and diverges from this DNA's translation at residue 19, likely through a read error; the protein shown comes from the DNA. This chain joins TRDV2 and TRDJ1; TRDD2 or TRDD3 may be the D gene (5 bases each). Germline assignment: CDR1 GEAIGNYY and CDR2 EKD. Trimming cost V 1 base and J 1 base, with 42 bases left between them. The CDR3 runs to 25 residues. CDR3 bases: TGTGCCTGTGACACGGGCCTTCTTTCAGGGTCGGGATGTCACCCCCCAAAGTGGTGCACCGATAAACTCATCTTT. This gives the protein CACDTGLLSGSGCHPPKWCTDKLIF.

Details on this clone: The TCRdb protein comes from a much larger clone and disagrees with this DNA's translation at residue 8, likely due to a read error; the protein given here is derived from the DNA. This chain uses TRDV2 with TRDJ1; 8 bases match TRDD3. TCRdb offers no J gene call, so here the DNA was matched to germline to obtain one. The CDR3 is 20 residues long. J lost 1 base, V lost 7 bases, and 25 bases had no gene match. CDR1 GEAIGNYY and CDR2 EKD come from the germline V gene. The DNA for the CDR3 is TGTGCCTGCGATCTGCTGGTGAGGGATACGGAAGATCGAGGCACCGATAAACTCATCTTT. It encodes CACDLLVRDTEDRGTDKLIF.

This clone occurred a few times. TCRdb's protein for this DNA is that of a much larger clone and differs from the translation at residue 14, likely a read error; the protein shown is the DNA translation. The chain combines TRAV38-2/DV8 with TRDJ1; D may be TRDD2 (6 bases). The J gene is not listed in TCRdb, so it was assigned here from a DNA match to germline. The germline CDR1 and CDR2 sequences are TSESDYY and QEAYKQQN. The length of the CDR3 is 17 residues. CDR3 in amino acids: CAYGTPTSLGGGDELIF. CDR3 in DNA: TGTGCTTATGGAACTCCTACGAGCCTGGGAGGGGGCGATGAACTCATCTTT.

As to this clone: This likely traces to a read error, being one base from a far larger clone. This sample includes further DNA sequences coding for the same CDR3. The CDR3, as DNA: TGTGCTCTTGGAGAACAAAAAGACTTCCTACGTTTTCGGGGGCTCTATAAACTCATCTTT. It specifies CALGEQKDFLRFRGLYKLIF. The chain links TRDV1 to TRDJ1, with TRDD2 matching over 8 bases. TCRdb records no J gene; here it was assigned by comparing the DNA to germline. The CDR3 covers 20 residues. Per germline, CDR1 TSWWSYY and CDR2 QGS.

This clone has more than one count but fewer than ten. The TCRdb protein comes from a much larger clone and disagrees with this DNA's translation at residue 3, likely due to a read error; the protein given here is derived from the DNA. V and J are TRDV1 and TRDJ1; 7 nucleotides agree with TRDD2. Because TCRdb records no J gene, it was assigned here through a match of the DNA to germline. The V gene's germline CDR1 is TSWWSYY and CDR2 QGS. This CDR3 has 20 amino acids. CDR3 sequence reads: CAIGEPAFVPTPGITDKLIF. DNA for the CDR3: TGTGCTATTGGGGAACCAGCTTTCGTTCCTACACCAGGGATCACCGATAAACTCATCTTT.

The sample holds many counts of this clone. The J gene is TRDJ1, the V gene TRDV1, with D possibly matching TRDD3 (5 bases). The germline V gene encodes CDR1 TSWWSYY and CDR2 QGS. Trimming took 2 bases from V and 0 from J, leaving 10 bases between them. The CDR3 consists of 15 residues. CDR3 nucleotide sequence: TGTGCTCTTGGGGAAGTAGAGGGATACACCGATAAACTCATCTTT. Encoded protein: CALGEVEGYTDKLIF.

A few counts support this clone. The TCRdb protein, from a much larger clone, departs from this DNA's translation at residue 18, likely by read error; the protein shown derives from the DNA. The genes are TRDV2 and TRDJ1; D possibly matches TRDD2 or TRDD3 (5 bases each). Because TCRdb records no J gene, it was assigned here through a match of the DNA to germline. V was pared by 1 base and J by 0 bases, with 41 bases between. Germline loops: CDR1 GEAIGNYY, CDR2 EKD. This CDR3 region has 25 residues. This chain's CDR3 is CACDTGLLSGSGCHPPKRYTDKLIF. CDR3 nucleotide sequence: TGTGCCTGTGACACGGGCCTTCTTTCAGGGTCGGGATGTCACCCCCCAAAGCGGTACACCGATAAACTCATCTTT.

This clone was found a few times. For this DNA, TCRdb reports the protein of a much larger clone, which diverges at residue 25, most likely from a read error; the protein presented here is translated directly from the DNA. The CDR3 here is CALGEGWVRMGYGRERYWGMQYTDRLIF. Here the CDR3 DNA reads TGTGCTCTTGGAGAAGGGTGGGTACGGATGGGCTACGGGAGGGAGCGATACTGGGGGATGCAATACACCGATAGACTCATCTTT. J is TRDJ1 and V is TRDV1, with 10 positions matching TRDD3. The J gene, missing from TCRdb, was assigned here through DNA to germline matching. The CDR3 loop spans 28 amino acids. CDR1 is TSWWSYY, CDR2 QGS, per germline.

This clone has just a few counts. This DNA's translation differs at residue 9 from TCRdb's protein, which comes from a much larger clone; a read error is likely, and the protein shown is translated from the DNA. CDR3 coding DNA: TGTGCCTCCTATTACTGGGGGATAGTGCCAAAACTCATCTTT. Translated, it gives CASYYWGIVPKLIF. This chain joins TRDV3 and TRDJ1, with TRDD3 matching over 11 bases. Germline lookup yields CDR1 TVYSNPD and CDR2 GDNSRS (reference sequence). The CDR3 has 14 residues. J was trimmed by 8 bases and V by 4 bases; bases with no gene match: 12.

This clone was observed a few times. This probably arose from a read error, given a far larger clone one base away. The same CDR3 is also encoded by other DNA sequences in this sample. For the V gene the call is TRDV2; the J gene has no call; the table's D gene call, TRDD3, was not cross checked with the DNA. The CDR3 contains 16 residues. Germline V lookup: CDR1 GEAIGNYY, CDR2 EKD. The CDR3 nucleotides are TGTGCCTGTGACACTTGGGGGATCAAGTACACCGATAAACTTATCTTT. It yields the protein CACDTWGIKYTDKLIF.

This clone was recorded a few times. TCRdb's listed protein matches a much larger clone and diverges from this DNA's translation at residue 13, likely through a read error; the protein shown comes from the DNA. This chain connects TRDV1 to TRDJ1; a weak D match, TRDD3 (7 bases). No J segment appears in TCRdb, so it was assigned here by matching the sequence to germline. Germline V gene sequence: CDR1 TSWWSYY, CDR2 QGS. Deletions cut 1 base from V and 0 bases from J, with 30 bases between. The CDR3 is made up of 22 amino acids. The DNA for the CDR3 is TGTGCTCTTGGGGAACGCGCTCCTACTTTTGGGGGACGGCCCAGGTACACCGATAAACTCATCTTT. Translated, it gives CALGERAPTFGGRPRYTDKLIF.

Remarks on this clone: The protein TCRdb lists belongs to a much larger clone and differs from this DNA's translation at residue 13, which points to a read error; the protein shown is made from the DNA. The genes are TRDV3 and TRDJ1, with D perhaps TRDD2 or TRDD3 (6 bases each). Germline CDR1 TVYSNPD, CDR2 GDNSRS (reference sequence). V was shortened by 5 bases and J by 0 bases, with 40 bases between the two germline ends. The CDR3 sequence is 22 residues long. The CDR3 reads CANRPRSYARTGRYRYTDKLIF. Written as DNA, the CDR3 is TGTGCCAACCGCCCCCGCTCCTACGCCCGTACTGGGAGATACCGGTACACCGATAAACTCATCTTT.

Comment on this clone: A far larger clone is a single base away, which makes a read error likely. The same CDR3 is also encoded by other DNA sequences in this sample. The J gene is TRDJ1, the V gene TRDV3, with 9 bases matching TRDD3. As TCRdb names no J gene, one was assigned here on the basis of a DNA match to germline. The CDR3 is 18 amino acids. Germline assignment: CDR1 TVYSNPD and CDR2 GDNSRS (reference sequence). V shed 1 base and J 2 bases; nucleotides not matched to a gene: 17. The CDR3 bases are TGTGCCTTTACAGCAAGTCCCGCTGGGGGATTACCAACCGATAAACTCATCTTT. It specifies CAFTASPAGGLPTDKLIF.

This clone was counted at least ten times. For this DNA, TCRdb reports the protein of a much larger clone, which diverges at residue 19, most likely from a read error; the protein presented here is translated directly from the DNA. This chain uses TRDV1 with TRDJ1; 9 bases are a match to TRDD3. The CDR3 runs to 20 residues. Germline CDR1 reads TSWWSYY; CDR2 reads QGS. CDR3 nucleotide sequence: TGTGCTCTTAGAGGAGGGGGATACCCTGGGATACTGGGGTACACCGATAAACTCACCTTT. This translates into CALRGGGYPGILGYTDKLTF.

The sample holds a few counts of this clone. A far larger clone differs by one base, so this is likely a read error. The identical CDR3 is also encoded by other nucleotide sequences in the sample. The gene calls are TRDV1 and TRDJ1; 10 bases map to TRDD3. V gave up 2 bases and J gave up 6 bases; unmatched junction bases: 24. CDR3 length: 21 amino acids. Germline CDR1 TSWWSYY, CDR2 QGS. The CDR3 bases are TGTGCTCTTGGGGAATTGGGTTGGGGTTCCCTGTACTGGGGGATCCGGCATAAACTCATCTTT. This encodes CALGELGWGSLYWGIRHKLIF.

This clone was counted ten times or more. TCRdb's entry gives the protein of a much larger clone, which mismatches this DNA's translation at residue 5, likely from a read error; the protein reported here is translated from the DNA. The chain has TRDV1 and TRDJ1; the match to TRDD2 covers 7 bases. Unmatched junction bases numbered 23, after V lost 4 bases and J lost 0 bases. The length of the CDR3 is 21 residues. Germline V lookup: CDR1 TSWWSYY, CDR2 QGS. CDR3 in amino acids: CALGGPFLRGLLHPYTDKLIF. DNA for the CDR3: TGTGCTCTTGGGGGACCTTTCCTACGTGGTTTGCTGCACCCTTACACCGATAAACTCATCTTT.

Comments on this clone: The protein that TCRdb holds for this DNA derives from a much larger clone and differs from the translated DNA at residue 5, which likely indicates a read error; the protein shown here is translated from the DNA. The rearrangement links TRDV1 to TRDJ1; 9 bases match TRDD3. The CDR3 length is 15 residues. Germline CDR1 and CDR2: TSWWSYY and QGS. The V and J ends lost 7 bases and 1 base, in that order; junction bases with no gene match: 7. The CDR3 sequence: CALAAGGSSTDKLIF. As DNA, the CDR3 is TGTGCTCTTGCAGCTGGGGGATCGAGCACCGATAAACTCATCTTT.

This clone was seen a handful of times. The protein in TCRdb stems from a much larger clone and differs at residue 16 from this DNA's translation, likely a read error; here the protein is translated from the DNA. The V gene is given as TRDV3, and no J gene call is available; TRDD3 is taken as the D call from the table, unchecked against the DNA. This CDR3 has 18 amino acids. CDR1 is TVYSNPD, CDR2 GDNSRS, per germline (reference sequence). The CDR3 bases are TGTGCCTTTGGAGGGCTTTACTGGGGGATACGAAAAACCGATAAATTCATCTTT. Protein: CAFGGLYWGIRKTDKFIF.

This clone was recorded a few times. The protein in TCRdb stems from a much larger clone and differs at residue 5 from this DNA's translation, likely a read error; here the protein is translated from the DNA. The gene calls are TRDV2 and TRDJ1; the match to TRDD3 covers 9 bases. Because TCRdb records no J gene, it was assigned here through a match of the DNA to germline. V trimming: 3 bases; J trimming: 5 bases; junction bases outside the gene matches: 9. Germline assignment: CDR1 GEAIGNYY and CDR2 EKD. The CDR3 runs 15 residues. CDR3 DNA sequence: TGTGCCTGTGACCCCGTGGAGGGGATACGGGATAAACTCATCTTT. Its protein product is CACDPVEGIRDKLIF.

This clone was seen a few times. The protein given by TCRdb reflects a much larger clone and differs at residue 8 from this DNA's translation, likely from a read error; the protein shown is the DNA's translation. The chain uses TRDV3 and TRDJ1; either TRDD2 or TRDD3 may fit D (7 bases each). Germline matching of the DNA provided the J gene here, since TCRdb leaves it blank. The germline CDR1 and CDR2 sequences are TVYSNPD and GDNSRS (reference sequence). With 3 bases removed from V and 4 bases from J, the gap between germline ends came to 27 bases. This CDR3 has 17 residues. The CDR3 DNA reads as TGTGCCTTAATTTCCTTCCTGTCGGCTGGGGGCCTCGATAAACTCATCTTT. Translating it yields CALISFLSAGGLDKLIF.

This clone was counted between two and nine times. TCRdb has a much larger clone's protein, which differs at residue 18 from the translation of this DNA, likely because of a read error; what is shown is the protein translated from the DNA. The J gene is uncalled and the V gene is TRAV38-2/DV8; no DNA check was done on the table's D call, TRDD3. Germline V lookup: CDR1 TSESDYY, CDR2 QEAYKQQN. The CDR3 runs to 20 residues. CDR3 coding DNA: TGTGCTTATAGGAGCGGCACTGCTTTCCGAGTCGGGGATCGCAGGGATAAAATCATCTTT. As protein: CAYRSGTAFRVGDRRDKIIF.

This clone showed up just a few times. The amino acid sequence in TCRdb belongs to a much larger clone and departs from this DNA's translation at residue 8, likely a sequencing read error; the sequence shown is translated from the DNA. The gene calls are TRDV1 and TRDJ1, with 7 bases identical to TRDD2. No J gene was available from TCRdb, and it was assigned here by a germline match of the DNA. V was pared by 2 bases and J by 0 bases, with 36 bases of the junction left unmatched. This CDR3 has 26 amino acids. The germline gives CDR1 TSWWSYY, CDR2 QGS. The DNA for the CDR3 is TGTGCTCTTGGGGAAGGCTGGGAGATTGTTAAAATTCCTACGTGGGGAGGGATGGTGTACACCGATAAACTCATCTTT. Translation: CALGEGWEIVKIPTWGGMVYTDKLIF.